This paragraph covers one T cell receptor (beta chain) sequence. This record comes from a study of shared clonotypes between healthy human individuals. Assay: immunoSEQ multiplex PCR; the TCRdb copy retains only in-frame clones and omits some. The table records roughly 2 million clones, roughly 95% of them present only once. Division of CD4+ cells produced a CD45RA+ naive subset and a CD45RA-negative memory subset. The CDR3 is 15 amino acids. The germline CDR1 and CDR2 sequences are SGHDT and YYEEEE. The V gene end was trimmed by 3 bases and the J gene end by 6 bases; junction bases not matched to a gene: 9.

What was sequenced was naive CD4+ T cells sorted from blood. Documented subset: CD45RA+ positively selected. The receptor comes from a man aged 18 to 29 in good health. This chain uses TRBV5-6 with TRBJ2-4; TRBD2 matches at 7 bases. In nucleotides, the CDR3 is TGTGCCAGCAGCTCGCTACAGACTAGCAGAAACATTCAGTACTTC. Amino acid sequence: CASSSLQTSRNIQYF.